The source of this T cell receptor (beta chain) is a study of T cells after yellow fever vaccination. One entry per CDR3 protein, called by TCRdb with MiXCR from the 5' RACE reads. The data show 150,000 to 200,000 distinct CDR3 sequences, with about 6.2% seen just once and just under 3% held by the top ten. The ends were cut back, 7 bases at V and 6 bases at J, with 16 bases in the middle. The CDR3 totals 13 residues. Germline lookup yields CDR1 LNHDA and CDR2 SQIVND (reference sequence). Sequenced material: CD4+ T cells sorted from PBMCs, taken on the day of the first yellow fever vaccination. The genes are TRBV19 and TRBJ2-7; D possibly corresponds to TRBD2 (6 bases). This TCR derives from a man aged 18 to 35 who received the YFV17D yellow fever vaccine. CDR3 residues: CASNPGEGSEQYF. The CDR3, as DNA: TGTGCCAGTAACCCGGGAGAGGGGAGCGAGCAGTACTTC.